This T cell receptor beta chain stems from a study of post-analysis software for immune sequencing data. Study-wide results and caveats: Controls had significantly higher normalized Chao1 diversity than multiple sclerosis patients. Included in a set of four or five TRBV segments more frequent in patients than controls were TRBV5-6, TRBV5-1 and TRBV20-1. By F measure, strong co-clustering occurred among samples prepared in the same batch.

Sequencing libraries made from TCR beta cDNA carried unique molecular identifiers. The T cell input of about 1 to 10 million gave around 540,000 cDNA molecules. TCRdb processed the PCR reads anew with MiXCR; each CDR3 protein has one entry. The sample shows about 570,000 distinct CDR3 sequences, approximately 31% of them seen only once. The CDR3 runs 13 residues. Germline V lookup: CDR1 DFQATT, CDR2 SNEGSKA (reference sequence). V was clipped by 4 bases and J by 8 bases, with 14 bases between them. This clonotype turned up a few times. Its antigen remains unknown. The sequence came from a girl between 2 and 17 years old with multiple sclerosis. The chain carries TRBV20-1 and TRBJ1-4; D is ambiguous. The sequencing input was blood. CDR3 loop: CSAMNRVGEKLFF. The CDR3 DNA follows: TGCAGTGCTATGAATCGGGTAGGAGAAAAACTGTTTTTT.